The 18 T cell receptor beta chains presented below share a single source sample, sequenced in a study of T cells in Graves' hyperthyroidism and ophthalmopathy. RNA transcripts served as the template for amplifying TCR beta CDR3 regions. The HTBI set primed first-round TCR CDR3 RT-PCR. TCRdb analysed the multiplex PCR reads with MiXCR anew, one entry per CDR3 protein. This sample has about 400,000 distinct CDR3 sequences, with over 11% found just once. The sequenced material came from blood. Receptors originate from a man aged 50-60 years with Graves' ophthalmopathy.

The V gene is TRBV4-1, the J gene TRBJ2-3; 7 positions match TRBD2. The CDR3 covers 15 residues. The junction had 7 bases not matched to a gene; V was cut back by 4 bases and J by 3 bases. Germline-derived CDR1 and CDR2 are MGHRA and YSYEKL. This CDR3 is CASSLGGLVTDTQYF. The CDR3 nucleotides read TGCGCCAGCAGCCTAGGCGGACTAGTGACAGATACGCAGTATTTT.

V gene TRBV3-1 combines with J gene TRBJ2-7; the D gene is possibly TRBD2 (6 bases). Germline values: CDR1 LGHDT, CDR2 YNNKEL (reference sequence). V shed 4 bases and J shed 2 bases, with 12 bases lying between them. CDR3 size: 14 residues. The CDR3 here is CASSPQRATYEQYF. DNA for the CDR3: TGTGCCAGCAGCCCCCAGCGGGCCACCTACGAGCAGTACTTC.

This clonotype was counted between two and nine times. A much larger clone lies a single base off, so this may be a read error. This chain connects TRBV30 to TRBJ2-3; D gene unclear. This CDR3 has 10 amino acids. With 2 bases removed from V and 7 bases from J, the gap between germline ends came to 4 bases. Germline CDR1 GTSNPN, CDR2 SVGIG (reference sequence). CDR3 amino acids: CAWSHNTQYF. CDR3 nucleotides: TGTGCCTGGAGTCACAATACGCAGTATTTT.

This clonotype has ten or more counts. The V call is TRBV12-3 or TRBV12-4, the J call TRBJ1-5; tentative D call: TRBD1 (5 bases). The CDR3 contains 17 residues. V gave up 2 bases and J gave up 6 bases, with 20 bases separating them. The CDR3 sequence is CASSLRQGGTVVQPQHF. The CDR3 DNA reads TGTGCCAGCAGTTTACGCCAGGGAGGAACGGTCGTTCAGCCCCAGCATTTT.

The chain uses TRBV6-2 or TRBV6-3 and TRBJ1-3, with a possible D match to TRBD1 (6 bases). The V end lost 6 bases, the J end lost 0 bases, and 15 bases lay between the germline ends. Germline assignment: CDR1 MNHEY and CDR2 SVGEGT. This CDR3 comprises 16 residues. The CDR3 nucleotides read TGTGCCAGCAGACAGCGGACAGTGGGCTCTGGAAACACCATATATTTT. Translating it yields CASRQRTVGSGNTIYF.

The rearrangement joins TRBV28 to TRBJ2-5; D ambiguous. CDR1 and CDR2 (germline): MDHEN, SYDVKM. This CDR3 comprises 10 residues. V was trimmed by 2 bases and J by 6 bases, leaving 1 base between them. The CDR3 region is CASSLKTQYF. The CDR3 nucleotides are TGTGCCAGCAGTTTAAAGACCCAGTACTTC.

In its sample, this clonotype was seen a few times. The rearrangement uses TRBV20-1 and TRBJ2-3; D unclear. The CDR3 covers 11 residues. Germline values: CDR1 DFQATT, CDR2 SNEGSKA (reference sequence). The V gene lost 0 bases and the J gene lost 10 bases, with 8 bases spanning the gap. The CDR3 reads CSARDPGSQYF. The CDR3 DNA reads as TGCAGTGCTAGAGATCCAGGTTCGCAGTATTTT.

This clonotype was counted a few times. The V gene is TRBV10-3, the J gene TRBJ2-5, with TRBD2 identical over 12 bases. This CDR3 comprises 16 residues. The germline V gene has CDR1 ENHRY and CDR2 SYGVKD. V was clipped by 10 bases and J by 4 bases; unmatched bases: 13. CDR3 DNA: TGTGCCAGCGGGCTAGCGGGAGGGCCACGTAGAGAGACCCAGTACTTC. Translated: CASGLAGGPRRETQYF.

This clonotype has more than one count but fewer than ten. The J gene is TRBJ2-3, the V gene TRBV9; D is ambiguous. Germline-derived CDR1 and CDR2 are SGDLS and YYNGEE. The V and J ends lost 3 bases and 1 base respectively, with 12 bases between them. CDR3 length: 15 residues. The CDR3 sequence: CASSANSGRTDTQYF. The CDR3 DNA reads TGTGCCAGCAGCGCAAACTCGGGCCGCACAGATACGCAGTATTTT.

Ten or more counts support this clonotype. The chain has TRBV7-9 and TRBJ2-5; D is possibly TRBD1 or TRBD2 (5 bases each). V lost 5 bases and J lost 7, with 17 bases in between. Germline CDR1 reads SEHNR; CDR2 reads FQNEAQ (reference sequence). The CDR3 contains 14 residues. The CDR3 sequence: CASSTSRLGRTQYF. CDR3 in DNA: TGTGCCAGCAGCACCTCCCGGCTGGGACGGACCCAGTACTTC.

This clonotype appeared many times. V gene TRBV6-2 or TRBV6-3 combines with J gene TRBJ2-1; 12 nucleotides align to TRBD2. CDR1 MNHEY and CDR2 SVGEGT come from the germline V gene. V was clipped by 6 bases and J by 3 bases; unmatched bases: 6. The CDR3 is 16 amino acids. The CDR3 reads CASSLASGRVYNEQFF. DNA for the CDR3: TGTGCCAGCAGCCTCGCTAGCGGGAGGGTCTACAATGAGCAGTTCTTC.

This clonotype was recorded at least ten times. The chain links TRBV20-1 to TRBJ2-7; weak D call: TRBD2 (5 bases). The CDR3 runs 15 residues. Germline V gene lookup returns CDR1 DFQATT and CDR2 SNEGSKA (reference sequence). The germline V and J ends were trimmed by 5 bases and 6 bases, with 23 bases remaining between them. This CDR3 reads CSAPSPRALDAEQYF. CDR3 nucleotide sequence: TGCAGTGCTCCCAGCCCGAGGGCCCTAGACGCCGAGCAGTACTTC.

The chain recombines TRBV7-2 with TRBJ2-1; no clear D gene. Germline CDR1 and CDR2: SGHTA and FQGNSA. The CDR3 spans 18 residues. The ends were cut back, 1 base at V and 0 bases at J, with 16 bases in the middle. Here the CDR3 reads CASSLVGGPRSSYNEQFF. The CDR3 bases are TGTGCCAGCAGCTTAGTTGGCGGCCCCCGGAGCTCCTACAATGAGCAGTTCTTC.

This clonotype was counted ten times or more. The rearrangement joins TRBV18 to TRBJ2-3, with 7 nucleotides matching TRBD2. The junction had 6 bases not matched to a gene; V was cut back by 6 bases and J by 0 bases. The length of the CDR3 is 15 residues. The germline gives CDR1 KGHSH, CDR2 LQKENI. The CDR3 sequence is CASSDKRDSTDTQYF. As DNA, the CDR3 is TGTGCCAGCTCGGACAAGCGGGACAGCACAGATACGCAGTATTTT.

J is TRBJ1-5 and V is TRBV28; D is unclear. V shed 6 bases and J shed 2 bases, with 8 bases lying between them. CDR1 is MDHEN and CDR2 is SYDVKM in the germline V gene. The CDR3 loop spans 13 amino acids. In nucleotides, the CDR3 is TGTGCCAGCAGGCGCCGGGGCAATCAGCCCCAGCATTTT. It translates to CASRRRGNQPQHF.

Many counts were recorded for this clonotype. The CDR3 DNA is TGTGCCAGCAGCGCGGGACAGGGGAGGTTCATTCGAGAGACCCAGTACTTC. Its protein is CASSAGQGRFIRETQYF. The V and J genes are TRBV7-9 and TRBJ2-5; 10 positions agree with TRBD1. V was pared by 5 bases and J by 4 bases, with 13 bases of the junction left unmatched. This CDR3 is 17 amino acids long. Germline lookup yields CDR1 SEHNR and CDR2 FQNEAQ (reference sequence).

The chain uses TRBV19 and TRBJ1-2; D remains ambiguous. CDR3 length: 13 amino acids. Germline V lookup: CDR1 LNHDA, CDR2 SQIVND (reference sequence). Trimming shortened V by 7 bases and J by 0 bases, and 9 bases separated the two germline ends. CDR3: CASKWEANYGYTF. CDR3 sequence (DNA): TGTGCCAGTAAATGGGAAGCTAACTATGGCTACACCTTC.

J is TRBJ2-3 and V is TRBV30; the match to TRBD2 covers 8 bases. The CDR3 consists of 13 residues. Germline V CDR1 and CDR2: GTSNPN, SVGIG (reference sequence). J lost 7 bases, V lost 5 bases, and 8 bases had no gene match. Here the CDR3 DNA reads TGTGCCTGGGAAACGGGAGGGCCGAATACGCAGTATTTT. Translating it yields CAWETGGPNTQYF.